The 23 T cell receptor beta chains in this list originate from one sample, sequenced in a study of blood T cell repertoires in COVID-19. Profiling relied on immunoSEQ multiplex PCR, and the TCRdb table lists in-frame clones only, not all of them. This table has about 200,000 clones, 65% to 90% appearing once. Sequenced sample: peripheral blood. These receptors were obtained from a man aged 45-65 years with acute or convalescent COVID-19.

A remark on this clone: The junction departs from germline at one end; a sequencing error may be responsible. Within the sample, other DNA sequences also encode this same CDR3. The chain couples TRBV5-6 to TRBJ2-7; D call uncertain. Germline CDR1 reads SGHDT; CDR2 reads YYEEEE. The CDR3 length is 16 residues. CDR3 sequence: CASSREYRALRYEQYF. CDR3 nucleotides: TGTGCCAGCAGCCGCGAGTACAGAGCCCTAAGGTACGAGCAGTACTTT.

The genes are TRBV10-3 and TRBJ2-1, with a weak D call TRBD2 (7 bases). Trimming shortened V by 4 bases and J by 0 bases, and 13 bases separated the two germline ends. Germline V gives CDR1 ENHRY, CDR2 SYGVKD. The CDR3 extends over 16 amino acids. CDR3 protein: CAISAGGGRSYNEQFF. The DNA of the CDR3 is TGTGCCATCAGTGCTGGGGGGGGGCGCTCCTACAATGAGCAGTTCTTC.

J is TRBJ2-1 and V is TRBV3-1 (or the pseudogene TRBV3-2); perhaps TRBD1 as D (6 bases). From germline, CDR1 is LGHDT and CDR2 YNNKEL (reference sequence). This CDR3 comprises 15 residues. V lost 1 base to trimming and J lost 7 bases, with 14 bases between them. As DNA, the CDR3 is TGTGCCAGCAGCCAAGTCAGGGGATATAGAAATGAGCAGTTCTTC. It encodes CASSQVRGYRNEQFF.

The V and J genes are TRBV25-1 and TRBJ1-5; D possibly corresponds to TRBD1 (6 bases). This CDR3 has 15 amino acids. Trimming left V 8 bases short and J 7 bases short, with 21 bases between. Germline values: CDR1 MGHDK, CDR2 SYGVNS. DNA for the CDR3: TGTGCCAGCTCCAATGTGGGGTCAGGGGAACAGCCCCAGCATTTT. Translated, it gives CASSNVGSGEQPQHF.

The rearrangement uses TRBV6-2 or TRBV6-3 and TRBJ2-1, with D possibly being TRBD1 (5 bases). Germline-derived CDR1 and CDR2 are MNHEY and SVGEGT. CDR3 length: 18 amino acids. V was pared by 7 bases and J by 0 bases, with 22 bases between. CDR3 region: CASTPTPSRASSYNEQFF. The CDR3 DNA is TGTGCCAGCACCCCGACCCCCTCCAGGGCCAGCTCCTACAATGAGCAGTTCTTC.

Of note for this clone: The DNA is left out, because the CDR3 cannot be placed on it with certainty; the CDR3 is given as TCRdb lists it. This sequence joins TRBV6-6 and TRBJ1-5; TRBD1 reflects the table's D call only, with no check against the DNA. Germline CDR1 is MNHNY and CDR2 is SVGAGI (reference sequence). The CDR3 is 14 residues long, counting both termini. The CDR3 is CASSSGQGGQPQHF.

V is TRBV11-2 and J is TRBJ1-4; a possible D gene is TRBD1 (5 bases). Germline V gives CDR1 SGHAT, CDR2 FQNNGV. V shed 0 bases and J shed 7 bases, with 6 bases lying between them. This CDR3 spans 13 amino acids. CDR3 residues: CASSLETVEKLFF. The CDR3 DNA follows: TGTGCCAGCAGCTTAGAGACAGTTGAAAAACTGTTTTTT.

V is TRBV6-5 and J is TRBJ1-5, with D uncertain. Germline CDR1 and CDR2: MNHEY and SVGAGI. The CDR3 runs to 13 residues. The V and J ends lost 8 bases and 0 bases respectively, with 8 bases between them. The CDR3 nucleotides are TGTGCCAGCGCGGATTATAGCAATCAGCCCCAGCATTTT. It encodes CASADYSNQPQHF.

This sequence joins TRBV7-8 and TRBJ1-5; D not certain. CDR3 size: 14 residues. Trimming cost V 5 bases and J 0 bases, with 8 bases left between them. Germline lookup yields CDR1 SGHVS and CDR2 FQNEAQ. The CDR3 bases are TGTGCCAGCAGCGCCCCGGTTAGCAATCAGCCCCAGCATTTT. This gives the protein CASSAPVSNQPQHF.

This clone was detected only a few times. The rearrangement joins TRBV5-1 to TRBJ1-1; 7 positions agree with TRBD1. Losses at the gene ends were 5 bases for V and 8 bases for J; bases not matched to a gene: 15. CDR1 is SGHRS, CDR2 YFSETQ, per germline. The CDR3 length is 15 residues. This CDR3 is CASSQGGDQIGEAFF. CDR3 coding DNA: TGCGCCAGCAGTCAGGGGGGCGACCAAATCGGGGAAGCTTTCTTT.

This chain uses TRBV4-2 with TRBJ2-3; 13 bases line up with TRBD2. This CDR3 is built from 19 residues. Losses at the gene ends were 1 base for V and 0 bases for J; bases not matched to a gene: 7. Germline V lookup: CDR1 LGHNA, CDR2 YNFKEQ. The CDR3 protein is CASSQAATSGGTSTDTQYF. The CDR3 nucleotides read TGTGCCAGCAGCCAAGCCGCGACTAGCGGGGGGACTAGCACAGATACGCAGTATTTT.

The CDR3 DNA is TGCGCCAGCAGGCCGGGACAGGGGACCGATGGCTACACCTTC. It translates to CASRPGQGTDGYTF. The chain carries TRBV5-1 and TRBJ1-2; 10 nucleotides line up with TRBD1. This CDR3 is built from 14 residues. After removal of 5 bases from V and 6 bases from J, the junction contained 7 bases not matched to a gene. Germline V gives CDR1 SGHRS, CDR2 YFSETQ.

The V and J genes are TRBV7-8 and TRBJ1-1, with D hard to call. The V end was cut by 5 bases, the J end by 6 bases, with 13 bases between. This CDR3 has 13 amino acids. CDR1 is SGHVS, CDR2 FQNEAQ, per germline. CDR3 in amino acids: CASSRVEEAEAFF. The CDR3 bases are TGTGCCAGCAGCCGCGTGGAGGAGGCTGAAGCTTTCTTT.

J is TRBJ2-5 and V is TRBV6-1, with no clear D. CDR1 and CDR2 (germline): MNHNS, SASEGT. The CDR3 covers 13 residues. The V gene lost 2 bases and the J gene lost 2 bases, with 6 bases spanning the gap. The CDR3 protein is CASSENQQETQYF. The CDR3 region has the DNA TGTGCCAGCAGTGAAAACCAGCAAGAGACCCAGTACTTC.

CDR3: CASSRSGLYNEQFF. DNA for the CDR3: TGCGCCAGCAGCCGTAGCGGGCTTTACAATGAGCAGTTCTTC. The chain carries TRBV5-1 and TRBJ2-1; 7 bases line up with TRBD2. The CDR3 extends over 14 amino acids. V was pared by 4 bases and J by 4 bases, with 5 bases of the junction left unmatched. Per the germline V gene, CDR1 is SGHRS and CDR2 is YFSETQ.

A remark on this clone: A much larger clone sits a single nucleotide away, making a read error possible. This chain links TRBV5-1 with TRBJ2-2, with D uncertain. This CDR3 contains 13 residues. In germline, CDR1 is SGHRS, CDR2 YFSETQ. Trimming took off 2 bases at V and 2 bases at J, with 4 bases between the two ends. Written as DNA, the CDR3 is TGCGCCAGCAGCTTAACAAACACCGGGGAGCTGTTTTTT. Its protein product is CASSLTNTGELFF.

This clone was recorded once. CDR3 coding DNA: TGCGCCAGCAGCTATTTACAGGGGGCAGGCACTGAAGCTTTCTTT. As protein: CASSYLQGAGTEAFF. The chain is built from TRBV5-1 and TRBJ1-1; 9 nucleotides align to TRBD1. Trimming at V came to 3 bases and at J to 4 bases, leaving 7 bases not matched to a gene. The CDR3 length is 15 residues. CDR1 and CDR2 (germline): SGHRS, YFSETQ.

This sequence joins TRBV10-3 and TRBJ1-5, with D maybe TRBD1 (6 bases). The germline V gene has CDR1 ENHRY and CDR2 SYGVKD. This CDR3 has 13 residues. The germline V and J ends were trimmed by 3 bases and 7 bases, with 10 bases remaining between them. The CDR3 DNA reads TGTGCCATCAGTGACCCCGGACAGCAGCCCCAGCATTTT. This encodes CAISDPGQQPQHF.

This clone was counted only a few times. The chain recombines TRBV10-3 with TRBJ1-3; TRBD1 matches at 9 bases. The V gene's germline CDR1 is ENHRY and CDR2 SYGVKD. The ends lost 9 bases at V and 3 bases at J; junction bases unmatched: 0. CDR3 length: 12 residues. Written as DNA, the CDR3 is TGTGCCATGGGACAGGGTGGAAACACCATATATTTT. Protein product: CAMGQGGNTIYF.

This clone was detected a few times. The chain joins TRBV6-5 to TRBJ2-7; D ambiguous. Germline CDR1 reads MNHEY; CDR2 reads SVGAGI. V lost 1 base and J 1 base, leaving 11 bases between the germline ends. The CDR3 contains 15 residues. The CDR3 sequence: CASSYFSDGSYEQYF. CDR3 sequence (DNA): TGTGCCAGCAGTTACTTTTCAGACGGGTCCTACGAGCAGTACTTC.

This chain's CDR3 is CASSIGPWEGTEAFF. The CDR3 DNA sequence: TGTGCCAGTAGTATCGGACCATGGGAGGGAACTGAAGCTTTCTTT. This chain links TRBV19 with TRBJ1-1; D uncertain. Germline-derived CDR1 and CDR2 are LNHDA and SQIVND (reference sequence). The CDR3 extends over 15 amino acids. Trimming shortened V by 3 bases and J by 5 bases, and 16 bases separated the two germline ends.

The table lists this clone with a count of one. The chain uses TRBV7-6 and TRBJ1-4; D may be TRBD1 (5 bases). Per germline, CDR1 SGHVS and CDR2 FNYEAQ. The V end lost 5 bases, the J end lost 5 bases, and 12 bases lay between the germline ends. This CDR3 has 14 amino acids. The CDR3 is CASSAGTANEKLFF. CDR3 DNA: TGTGCCAGCAGCGCGGGGACGGCGAATGAAAAACTGTTTTTT. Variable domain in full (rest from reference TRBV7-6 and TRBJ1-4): GAGVSQSPRYKVTKRGQDVALRCDPISGHVSLYWYRQALGQGPEFLTYFNYEAQQDKSGLPNDRFSAERPEGSISTLTIQRTEQRDSAMYRCASSAGTANEKLFFGSGTQLSVL.

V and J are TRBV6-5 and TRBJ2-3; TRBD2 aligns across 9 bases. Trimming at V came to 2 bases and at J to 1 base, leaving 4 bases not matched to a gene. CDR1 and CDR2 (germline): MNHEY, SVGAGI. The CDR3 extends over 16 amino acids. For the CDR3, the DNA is TGTGCCAGCAGTTACGCGTCTAGCGGGGGCACAGATACGCAGTATTTT. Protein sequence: CASSYASSGGTDTQYF.